At least ten counts were recorded for the clone carrying this TCR beta chain. The entry originates in a study of T-cell reconstitution after alpha-beta-depleted transplantation in children. A TCRbeta library incorporating unique molecular identifiers was prepared. MiXCR, run by TCRdb on the PCR reads, gives a single entry per CDR3 protein. The sample shows about 230,000 distinct CDR3 sequences, more than 7.5% of them seen only once. The CDR3 is made up of 13 amino acids. Trimming took 1 base from V and 2 from J, leaving 5 bases between them. The germline V gene has CDR1 SGHDT and CDR2 YYEEEE. The J gene is TRBJ2-3, the V gene TRBV5-6; D gene ambiguous. The receptor was isolated from a human donor who donated a stem cell graft to a child with SCID. Material: PBMCs from the stem cell graft donor, obtained from the stem cell graft. CDR3 sequence: CASSLPYTDTQYF. The CDR3, as DNA: TGTGCCAGCAGCTTGCCTTACACAGATACGCAGTATTTT.